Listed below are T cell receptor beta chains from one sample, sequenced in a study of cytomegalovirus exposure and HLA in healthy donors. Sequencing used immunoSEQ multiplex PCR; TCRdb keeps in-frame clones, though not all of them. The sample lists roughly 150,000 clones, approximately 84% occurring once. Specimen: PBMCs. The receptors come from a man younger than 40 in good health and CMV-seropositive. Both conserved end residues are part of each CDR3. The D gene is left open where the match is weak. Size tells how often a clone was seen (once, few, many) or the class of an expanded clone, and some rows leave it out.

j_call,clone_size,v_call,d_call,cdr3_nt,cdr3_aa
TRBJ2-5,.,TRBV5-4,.,TGTGCCAGCAGCTTGAGCCAGGGGGAGACCCAGTACTTC,CASSLSQGETQYF
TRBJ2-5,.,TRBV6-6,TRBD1,TGTGCCAGCAGGGGGGACAGGGGGCGCGGGGAGACCCAGTACTTC,CASRGDRGRGETQYF
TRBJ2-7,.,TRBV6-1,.,TGTGCCAGCAGTGTCTCGTGGGCTGGATCCTACGAGCAGTACTTC,CASSVSWAGSYEQYF
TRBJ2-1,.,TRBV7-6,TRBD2,TGTGCCAGCAGCTTAGATCCCCTAGCGGGAGGGTACAATGAGCAGTTCTTC,CASSLDPLAGGYNEQFF
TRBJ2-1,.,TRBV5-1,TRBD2,TGCGCCAGCAGCATGGGGACTAGCGGGTACAATGAGCAGTTCTTC,CASSMGTSGYNEQFF
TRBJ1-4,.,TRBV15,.,TGTGCCACCAGCAGGGTCAGGGAAAAACTGTTTTTT,CATSRVREKLFF
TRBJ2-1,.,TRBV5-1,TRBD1,TGCGCCAGCAGCCCGGACAGGAATGAGCAGTTCTTC,CASSPDRNEQFF
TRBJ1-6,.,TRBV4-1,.,TGCGCCAGCAGCCAAGTCTTGGGACTCTACAATTCACCCCTCCACTTT,CASSQVLGLYNSPLHF
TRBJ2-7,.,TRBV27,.,TGTGCCAGCAGTGGCAGGGGTCCCTACTACGAGCAGTACTTC,CASSGRGPYYEQYF
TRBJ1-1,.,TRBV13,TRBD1,TGTGCCAGCAGCTTAAACCCCCGGGACAGGGCCTACACTGAAGCTTTCTTT,CASSLNPRDRAYTEAFF
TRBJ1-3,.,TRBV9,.,TGTGCCAGCAGCGTTGGGGGGTCCTCTGGAAACACCATATATTTT,CASSVGGSSGNTIYF
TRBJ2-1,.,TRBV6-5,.,TGTGCCAGCAGTTACTCTTACTACGGGGAGCAGTTCTTC,CASSYSYYGEQFF
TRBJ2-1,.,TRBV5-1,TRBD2,TGCGCCAGCAGCTTGATGACTAGCGGTAGCTCCTACAATGAGCAGTTCTTC,CASSLMTSGSSYNEQFF
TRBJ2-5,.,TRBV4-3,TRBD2,TGCGCCAGCAGCCGAGGACTAGCGGGAGGAGGCCAAGAGACCCAGTACTTC,CASSRGLAGGGQETQYF
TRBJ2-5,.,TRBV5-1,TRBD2,TGCGCCACCTACCCGGGACTAGCGGGAGCCCCGTCCCAAGAGACCCAGTACTTC,CATYPGLAGAPSQETQYF
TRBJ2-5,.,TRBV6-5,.,TGTGCCAGCACCGAGGGTGGCGACCAGTACTTC,CASTEGGDQYF
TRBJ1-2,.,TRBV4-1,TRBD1,TGCGCCAGCAGCCAAGATCGTTCGACAGGGGATAACTATGGCTACACCTTC,CASSQDRSTGDNYGYTF
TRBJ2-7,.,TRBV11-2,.,TGTGCCAGCAGCCCGACATTAGCGGATTCCTCCTACGAGCAGTACTTC,CASSPTLADSSYEQYF
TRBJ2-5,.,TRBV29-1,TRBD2,TGCAGCGTCCACCTAGCGGGAGGGGGAGGAGAGACCCAGTACTTC,CSVHLAGGGGETQYF
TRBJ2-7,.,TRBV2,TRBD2,TGTGCCAGCAGTCCGGGACTAGAAGCCTCCTACGAGCAGTACTTC,CASSPGLEASYEQYF
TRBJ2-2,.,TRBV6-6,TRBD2,TGTGCCAGCAGTTACTCAGCGGGAGGCCAAACCGGGGAGCTGTTTTTT,CASSYSAGGQTGELFF
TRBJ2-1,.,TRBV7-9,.,TGTGCCAGCAGCTCCTCTACCCTTGCGGAGAGATACAATGAGCAGTTCTTC,CASSSSTLAERYNEQFF
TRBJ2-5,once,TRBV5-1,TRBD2,TGCGCCAGCAGCTTACGGGGGGTCCATGAGACCCAGTACTTC,CASSLRGVHETQYF
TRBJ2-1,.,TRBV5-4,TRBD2,TGTGCCAGCAGCTCACCTAGCGGGGTTTCCTACAATGAGCAGTTCTTC,CASSSPSGVSYNEQFF
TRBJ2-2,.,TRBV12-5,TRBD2,TGTGCTAGTGGTGGACTAGCGGGTGGAACCGGGGAGCTGTTTTTT,CASGGLAGGTGELFF
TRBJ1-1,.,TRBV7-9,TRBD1,TGTGCCAGCAGCCCTACGATAAAGACAGGGGGCAGGGCTGAAGCTTTCTTT,CASSPTIKTGGRAEAFF
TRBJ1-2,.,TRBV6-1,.,TGTGCCAGCAGTGAGTCCAGGACAGCCTACCACAACTATGGCTACACCTTC,CASSESRTAYHNYGYTF
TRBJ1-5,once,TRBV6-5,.,TGTGCCAGCAGTCACGAAGGGGTTAGGCCCCAGCATTTT,CASSHEGVRPQHF
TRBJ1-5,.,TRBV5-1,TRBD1,TGCGCCAGCAGCGCGACAGGGAATAGCAATCAGCCCCAGCATTTT,CASSATGNSNQPQHF
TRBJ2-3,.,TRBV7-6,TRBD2,TGTGCCAGCAGCTACCGACTAGCGGGAGGAACAGATACGCAGTATTTT,CASSYRLAGGTDTQYF
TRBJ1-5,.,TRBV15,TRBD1,TGTGCCACCAAGGGACAGAACAATCAGCCCCAGCATTTT,CATKGQNNQPQHF
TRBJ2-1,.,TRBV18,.,TGTGCCAGCTCACCGTCAGGATTCTCCTACAATGAGCAGTTCTTC,CASSPSGFSYNEQFF
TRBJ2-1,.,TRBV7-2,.,TGTGCCAGCAGCGCGTTCTTGAACAATGAGCAGTTCTTC,CASSAFLNNEQFF
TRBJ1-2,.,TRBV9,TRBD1,TGTGCCAGCAGCGCCCGGACAGGGGGTGGCTACACCTTC,CASSARTGGGYTF